The sequence of this T cell receptor (beta chain) was determined in a study of T cell repertoires in cytomegalovirus infection. As for the study in general: CMV infection plus the matching HLA type was flagged by public TCR beta signatures.

Concerning this clonotype: Antigen: not known.

The V and J ends lost 3 bases and 11 bases respectively, with 8 bases between them. This CDR3 spans 12 amino acids. Germline values: CDR1 SNHLY, CDR2 FYNNEI. Whole-study results and caveats: CMV-specific TCR beta clonotypes restricted by HLA-C were the ones dominating the ex vivo response. Individuals carrying CMV plus the relevant HLA were identified by cumulative frequency of public TCR beta families.

TCRdb reprocessed the reads via MiXCR and lists one record per CDR3 protein. This sample carries more than 150,000 distinct CDR3 sequences, 25% to 30% of them seen once, and the ten largest clones take about 28%. The chain couples TRBV2 to TRBJ1-6; D ambiguous. The clonotype originates from a human donor in good health (CMV status not recorded). Some clones in this sample may be carry-over from other donors' samples. Input material: PBMCs. CDR3 in DNA: TGTGCCAGCAGTGATAGTGGCCCACCCCTCCACTTT. Encoded protein: CASSDSGPPLHF.